Below are 5 T cell receptor beta chains sequenced from a single sample in a study of T cell responses to AZD1222 COVID-19 vaccine. Profiling relied on immunoSEQ multiplex PCR, and the TCRdb table lists in-frame clones only, not all of them. The table shows some 180,000 clones, with approximately 90% occurring only once. This specimen consisted of peripheral blood, obtained 28 days after the second AZD1222 dose. The receptors stem from an adult who received the AZD1222 COVID-19 vaccine.

CDR3 sequence: CASSQDKRSTLSYEQYF. The CDR3 region has the DNA TGTGCCAGCAGCCAAGACAAGAGGTCTACGCTCTCCTACGAGCAGTACTTC. This chain uses TRBV7-9 with TRBJ2-7; no firm D call. The V end was cut by 5 bases, the J end by 0 bases, with 20 bases between. Germline assignment: CDR1 SEHNR and CDR2 FQNEAQ (reference sequence). The CDR3 is 17 amino acids.

The V and J genes are TRBV7-2 and TRBJ1-3; D is perhaps TRBD1 (5 bases). This CDR3 has 15 residues. With 5 bases removed from V and 0 bases from J, the gap between germline ends came to 11 bases. Per germline, CDR1 SGHTA and CDR2 FQGNSA. The CDR3, as DNA: TGTGCCAGCAGCCATAACAGGTTCTCTGGAAACACCATATATTTT. Translated, it gives CASSHNRFSGNTIYF.

This sequence joins TRBV19 and TRBJ2-1; 8 positions match TRBD2. The V segment lost 0 bases and the J segment 4 bases; nucleotides outside the gene matches: 8. Germline loops: CDR1 LNHDA, CDR2 SQIVND (reference sequence). The CDR3 has 17 residues. CDR3 loop: CASSIDRGGPPYNEQFF. Here the CDR3 DNA reads TGTGCCAGTAGTATAGATCGGGGGGGCCCTCCTTACAATGAGCAGTTCTTC. Full variable domain (rest looked up from reference TRBV19 and TRBJ2-1): DGGITQSPKYLFRKEGQNVTLSCEQNLNHDAMYWYRQDPGQGLRLIYYSQIVNDFQKGDIAEGYSVSREKKESFPLTVTSAQKNPTAFYLCASSIDRGGPPYNEQFFGPGTRLTVL.

The chain links TRBV2 to TRBJ1-6, with TRBD1 identical over 7 bases. The germline V gene has CDR1 SNHLY and CDR2 FYNNEI. With 5 bases clipped from V and 5 bases from J, the junction kept 6 bases outside the gene matches. CDR3 size: 15 residues. CDR3 sequence: CASSRQGQDNSPLHF. CDR3 sequence (DNA): TGTGCCAGCAGTCGACAGGGACAAGATAATTCACCCCTCCACTTT.

This rearrangement joins TRBV19 to TRBJ1-2, with 10 bases matching TRBD1. The CDR3 is 13 residues long. With 7 bases clipped from V and 9 bases from J, the junction kept 8 bases outside the gene matches. Germline V gene sequence: CDR1 LNHDA, CDR2 SQIVND (reference sequence). The CDR3 region is CASKPGTGVSYTF. In nucleotides, the CDR3 is TGTGCCAGTAAGCCCGGGACAGGGGTAAGCTACACCTTC.